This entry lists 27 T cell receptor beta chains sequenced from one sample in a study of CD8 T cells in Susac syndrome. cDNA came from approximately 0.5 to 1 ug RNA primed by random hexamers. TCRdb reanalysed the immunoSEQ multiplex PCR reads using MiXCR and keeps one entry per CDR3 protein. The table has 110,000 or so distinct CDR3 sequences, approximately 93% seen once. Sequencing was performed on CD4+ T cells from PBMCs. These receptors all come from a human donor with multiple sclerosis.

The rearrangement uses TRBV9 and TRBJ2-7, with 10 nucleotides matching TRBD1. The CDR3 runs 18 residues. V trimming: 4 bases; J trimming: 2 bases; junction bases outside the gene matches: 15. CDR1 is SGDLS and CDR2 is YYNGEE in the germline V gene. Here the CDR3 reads CASSKDLGQGMRPYEQYF. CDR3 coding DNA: TGTGCCAGCAGCAAGGACCTGGGACAGGGGATGCGGCCCTACGAGCAGTACTTC.

As DNA, the CDR3 is TGTGCCAGCAGCGTAGATGGGACCGGTCAGCCCCAGCATTTT. This sequence encodes CASSVDGTGQPQHF. V and J are TRBV9 and TRBJ1-5; maybe TRBD1 (5 bases). In germline, CDR1 is SGDLS, CDR2 YYNGEE. The CDR3 has 14 residues. Trimming took 0 bases from V and 6 from J, leaving 10 bases between them.

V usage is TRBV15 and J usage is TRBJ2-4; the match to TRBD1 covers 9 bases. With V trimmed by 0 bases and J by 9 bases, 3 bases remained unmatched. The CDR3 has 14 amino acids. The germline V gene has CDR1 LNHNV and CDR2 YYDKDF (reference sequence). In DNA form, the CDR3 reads TGTGCCACCAGCAGAGATAGGACAGGGGCCATTCAGTACTTC. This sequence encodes CATSRDRTGAIQYF.

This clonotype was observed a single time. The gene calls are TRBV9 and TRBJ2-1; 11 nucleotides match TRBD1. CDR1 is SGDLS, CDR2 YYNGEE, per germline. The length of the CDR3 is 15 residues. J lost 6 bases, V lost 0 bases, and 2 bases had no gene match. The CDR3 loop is CASSVVDRGRNEQFF. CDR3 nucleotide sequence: TGTGCCAGCAGCGTAGTGGACAGGGGGCGCAATGAGCAGTTCTTC.

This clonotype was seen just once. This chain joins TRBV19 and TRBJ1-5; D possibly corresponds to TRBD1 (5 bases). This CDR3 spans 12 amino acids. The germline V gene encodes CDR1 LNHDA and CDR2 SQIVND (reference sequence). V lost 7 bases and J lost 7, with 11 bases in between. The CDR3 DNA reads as TGTGCCAGTACGGTTCGGGGGCAGCCCCAGCATTTT. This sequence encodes CASTVRGQPQHF.

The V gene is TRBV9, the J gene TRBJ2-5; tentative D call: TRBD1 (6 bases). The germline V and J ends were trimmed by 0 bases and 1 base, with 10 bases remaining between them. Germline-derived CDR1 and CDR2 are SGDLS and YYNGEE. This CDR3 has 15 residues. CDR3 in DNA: TGTGCCAGCAGCGTAGGAACAGGGCCCCAAGAGACCCAGTACTTC. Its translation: CASSVGTGPQETQYF.

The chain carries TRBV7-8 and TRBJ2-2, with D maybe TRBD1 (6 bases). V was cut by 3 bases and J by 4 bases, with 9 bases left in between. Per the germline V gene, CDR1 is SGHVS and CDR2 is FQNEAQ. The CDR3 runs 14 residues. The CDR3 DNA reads TGTGCCAGCAGCTTCGACAGGACCACCGGGGAGCTGTTTTTT. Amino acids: CASSFDRTTGELFF.

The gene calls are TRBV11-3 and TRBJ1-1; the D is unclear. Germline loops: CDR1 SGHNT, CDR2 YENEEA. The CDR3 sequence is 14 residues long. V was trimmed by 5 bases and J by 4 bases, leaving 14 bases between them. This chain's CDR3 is CASSPNPSSTEAFF. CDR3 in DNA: TGTGCCAGCAGCCCAAACCCCAGCAGCACTGAAGCTTTCTTT.

CDR3 DNA: TGTGCTAGTGGTTCCCCGGACAGCCAAGAGACCCAGTACTTC. Protein product: CASGSPDSQETQYF. The chain recombines TRBV12-5 with TRBJ2-5; TRBD1 might be the D (6 bases). V lost 4 bases and J 1 base, leaving 10 bases between the germline ends. CDR1 is LGHNT, CDR2 FRNRAP, per germline. CDR3 length equals 14 residues.

In nucleotides, the CDR3 is TGTGCCAGCAGTCCCGACAGGGGGTTCACCTACGAGCAGTACTTC. It codes for CASSPDRGFTYEQYF. The chain joins TRBV27 to TRBJ2-7; 9 bases align to TRBD1. Trimming cost V 5 bases and J 2 bases; bases outside gene matches: 7. Germline CDR1 reads MNHEY; CDR2 reads SMNVEV (reference sequence). There are 15 residues in the CDR3.

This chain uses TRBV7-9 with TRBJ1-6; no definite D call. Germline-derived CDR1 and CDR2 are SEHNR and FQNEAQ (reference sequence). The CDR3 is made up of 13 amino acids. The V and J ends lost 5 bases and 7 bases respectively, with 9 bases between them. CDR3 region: CASSPWENSPLHF. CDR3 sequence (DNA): TGTGCCAGCAGCCCTTGGGAAAATTCACCCCTCCACTTT.

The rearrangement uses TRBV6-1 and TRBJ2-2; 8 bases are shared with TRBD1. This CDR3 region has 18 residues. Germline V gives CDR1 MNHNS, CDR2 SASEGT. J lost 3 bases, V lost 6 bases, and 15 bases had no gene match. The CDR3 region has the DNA TGTGCCAGCAGAGAAAGGGACAGGTGGGGAAAGGACACCGGGGAGCTGTTTTTT. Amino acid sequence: CASRERDRWGKDTGELFF.

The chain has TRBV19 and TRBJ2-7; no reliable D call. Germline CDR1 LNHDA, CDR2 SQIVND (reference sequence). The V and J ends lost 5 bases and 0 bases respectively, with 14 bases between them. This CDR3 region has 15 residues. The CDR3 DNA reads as TGTGCCAGTAGTCCTGGCTTTGGCAGCTCCTACGAGCAGTACTTC. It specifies CASSPGFGSSYEQYF.

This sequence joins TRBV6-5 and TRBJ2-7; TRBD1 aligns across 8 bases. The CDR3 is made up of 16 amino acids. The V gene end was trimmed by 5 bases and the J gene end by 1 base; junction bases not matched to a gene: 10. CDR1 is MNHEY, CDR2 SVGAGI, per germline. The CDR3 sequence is CASSTHGTGVSYEQYF. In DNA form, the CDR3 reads TGTGCCAGCAGTACTCATGGGACAGGCGTTTCCTACGAGCAGTACTTC.

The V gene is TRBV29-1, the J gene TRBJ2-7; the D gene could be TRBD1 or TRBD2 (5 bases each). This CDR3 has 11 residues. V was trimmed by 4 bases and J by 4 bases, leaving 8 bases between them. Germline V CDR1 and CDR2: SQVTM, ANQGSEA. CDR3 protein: CSVGDLYEQYF. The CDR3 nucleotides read TGCAGCGTTGGGGACCTTTACGAGCAGTACTTC.

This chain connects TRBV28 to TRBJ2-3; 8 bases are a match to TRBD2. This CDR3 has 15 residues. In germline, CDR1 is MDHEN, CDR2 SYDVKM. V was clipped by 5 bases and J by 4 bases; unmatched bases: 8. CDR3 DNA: TGTGCCAGCAGTCCAATAGCGGGGAGCGCAGATACGCAGTATTTT. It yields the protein CASSPIAGSADTQYF.

This CDR3 is CASKDGSATNEKLFF. DNA for the CDR3: TGTGCCAGTAAGGACGGATCTGCAACTAATGAAAAACTGTTTTTT. The chain couples TRBV19 to TRBJ1-4; D uncertain. Trimming left V 7 bases short and J 0 bases short, with 12 bases between. Per germline, CDR1 LNHDA and CDR2 SQIVND (reference sequence). This CDR3 contains 15 residues.

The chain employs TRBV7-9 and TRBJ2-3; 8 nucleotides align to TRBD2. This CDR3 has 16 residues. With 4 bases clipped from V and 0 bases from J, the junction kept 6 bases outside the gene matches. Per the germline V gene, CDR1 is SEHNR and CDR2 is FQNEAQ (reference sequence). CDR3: CASSSRLASSTDTQYF. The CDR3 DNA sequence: TGTGCCAGCAGCTCTCGACTAGCGTCTAGCACAGATACGCAGTATTTT.

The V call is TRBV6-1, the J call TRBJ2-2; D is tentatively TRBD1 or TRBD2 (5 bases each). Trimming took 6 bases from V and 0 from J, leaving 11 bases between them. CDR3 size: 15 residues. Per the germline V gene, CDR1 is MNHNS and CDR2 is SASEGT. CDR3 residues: CASRNRGANTGELFF. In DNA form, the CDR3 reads TGTGCCAGCAGAAACCGGGGCGCGAACACCGGGGAGCTGTTTTTT.

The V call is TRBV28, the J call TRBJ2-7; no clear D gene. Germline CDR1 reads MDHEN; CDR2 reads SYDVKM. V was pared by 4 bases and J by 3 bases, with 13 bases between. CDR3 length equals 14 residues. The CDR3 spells CASSSYLGNYEQYF. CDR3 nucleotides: TGTGCCAGCAGTTCGTACTTGGGAAACTACGAGCAGTACTTC.

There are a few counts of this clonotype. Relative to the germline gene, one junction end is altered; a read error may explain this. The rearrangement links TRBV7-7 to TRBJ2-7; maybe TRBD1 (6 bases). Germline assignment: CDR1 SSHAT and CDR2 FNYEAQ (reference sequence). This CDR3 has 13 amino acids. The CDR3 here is CASSSTGHGEQYF. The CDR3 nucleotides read TGTGCTAGCAGCTCAACGGGACACGGGGAGCAGTACTTC.

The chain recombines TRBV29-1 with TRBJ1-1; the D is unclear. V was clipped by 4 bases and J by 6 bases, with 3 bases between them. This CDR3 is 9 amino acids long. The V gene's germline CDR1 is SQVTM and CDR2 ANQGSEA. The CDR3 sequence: CSVGPEAFF. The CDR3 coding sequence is TGCAGCGTTGGTCCTGAAGCTTTCTTT.

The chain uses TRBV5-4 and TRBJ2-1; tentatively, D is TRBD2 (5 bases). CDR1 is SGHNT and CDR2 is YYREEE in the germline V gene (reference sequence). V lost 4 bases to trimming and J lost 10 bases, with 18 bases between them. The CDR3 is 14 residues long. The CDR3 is CASSPEVTGNEQFF. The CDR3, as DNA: TGTGCCAGCAGCCCGGAGGTGACGGGCAACGAGCAGTTCTTC. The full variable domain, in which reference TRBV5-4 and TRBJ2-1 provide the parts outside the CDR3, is ETGVTQSPTHLIKTRGQQVTLRCSSQSGHNTVSWYQQALGQGPQFIFQYYREEENGRGNFPPRFSGLQFPNYSSELNVNALELDDSALYLCASSPEVTGNEQFFGPGTRLTVL.

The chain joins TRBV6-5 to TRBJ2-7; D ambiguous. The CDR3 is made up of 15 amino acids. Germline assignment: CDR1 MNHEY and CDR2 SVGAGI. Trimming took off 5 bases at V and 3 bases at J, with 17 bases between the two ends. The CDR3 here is CASSLNPPGSYEQYF. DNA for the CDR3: TGTGCCAGCAGTCTCAACCCCCCGGGTAGCTACGAGCAGTACTTC.

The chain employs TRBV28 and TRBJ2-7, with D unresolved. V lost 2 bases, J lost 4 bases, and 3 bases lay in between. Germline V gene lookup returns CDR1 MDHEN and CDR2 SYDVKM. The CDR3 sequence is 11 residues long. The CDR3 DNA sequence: TGTGCCAGCAGTTTACAATACGAGCAGTACTTC. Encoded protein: CASSLQYEQYF.

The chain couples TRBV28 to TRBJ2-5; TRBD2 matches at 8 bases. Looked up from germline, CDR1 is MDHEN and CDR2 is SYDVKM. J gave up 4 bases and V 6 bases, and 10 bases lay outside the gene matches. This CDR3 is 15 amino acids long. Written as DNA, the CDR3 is TGTGCCAGCAGCGACGGACTAGCACTCCCAGAGACCCAGTACTTC. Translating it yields CASSDGLALPETQYF. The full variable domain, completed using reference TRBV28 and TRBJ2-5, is DVKVTQSSRYLVKRTGEKVFLECVQDMDHENMFWYRQDPGLGLRLIYFSYDVKMKEKGDIPEGYSVSREKKERFSLILESASTNQTSMYLCASSDGLALPETQYFGPGTRLLVL.

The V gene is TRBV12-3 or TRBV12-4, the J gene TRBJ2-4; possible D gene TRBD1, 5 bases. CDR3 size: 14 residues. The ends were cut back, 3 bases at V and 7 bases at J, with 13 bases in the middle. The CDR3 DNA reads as TGTGCCAGCAGTTTCTCTGCAGGGCGTAACATTCAGTACTTC. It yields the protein CASSFSAGRNIQYF.